Each of the 9 T cell receptor beta chains below was sequenced from the same sample in a study of OX40 agonist ivuxolimab in advanced cancers. TCRdb's copy holds only in-frame clones and misses some; the assay was immunoSEQ multiplex PCR. The sample contains about 36,000 clones, 88% of which appear only once. The sample consisted of CD4+ or CD8+ T cells sorted from blood, taken in a trial of the OX40 agonist ivuxolimab. Receptor source: an adult with an advanced solid tumor such as melanoma, head and neck, liver or kidney cancer.

This chain connects TRBV7-3 to TRBJ2-5; 7 bases are a match to TRBD2. Germline-derived CDR1 and CDR2 are SGHTA and FQGTGA. The CDR3 length is 15 residues. With 5 bases clipped from V and 2 bases from J, the junction kept 8 bases outside the gene matches. The CDR3 DNA reads as TGTGCCAGCAGCGCCTCGGGAGCGGGGCAAGAGACCCAGTACTTC. Protein sequence: CASSASGAGQETQYF. The full variable domain, completed using reference TRBV7-3 and TRBJ2-5, is GAGVSQTPSNKVTEKGKYVELRCDPISGHTALYWYRQSLGQGPEFLIYFQGTGAADDSGLPNDRFFAVRPEGSVSTLKIQRTERGDSAVYLCASSASGAGQETQYFGPGTRLLVL.

This chain connects TRBV7-6 to TRBJ2-3, with 7 bases fitting TRBD2. With V trimmed by 3 bases and J by 6 bases, 6 bases remained unmatched. The CDR3 loop spans 14 amino acids. Germline V gene lookup returns CDR1 SGHVS and CDR2 FNYEAQ. CDR3 loop: CASSFGLVGDTQYF. Written as DNA, the CDR3 is TGTGCCAGCAGCTTCGGACTAGTGGGGGATACGCAGTATTTT.

This clone appeared many times. The chain recombines TRBV7-9 with TRBJ2-2, with D hard to call. Trimming removed 0 bases at V and 3 bases at J, with 11 bases between. Germline V lookup: CDR1 SEHNR, CDR2 FQNEAQ (reference sequence). The CDR3 covers 16 residues. CDR3: CASSLAMGFYTGELFF. The CDR3 bases are TGTGCCAGCAGCTTAGCGATGGGCTTTTACACCGGGGAGCTGTTTTTT.

This sequence joins TRBV6-6 and TRBJ2-7, with 7 positions matching TRBD1. Germline assignment: CDR1 MNHNY and CDR2 SVGAGI (reference sequence). This CDR3 has 16 residues. After removal of 2 bases from V and 2 bases from J, the junction contained 9 bases not matched to a gene. The DNA of the CDR3 is TGTGCCAGCAGTTACAAAGTGGTCAGGGGGACCTACGAGCAGTACTTC. Its translation: CASSYKVVRGTYEQYF.

V gene TRBV4-2 combines with J gene TRBJ2-7; 9 bases fit TRBD1. V lost 3 bases to trimming and J lost 4 bases; unmatched junction nucleotides: 7. The germline V gene encodes CDR1 LGHNA and CDR2 YNFKEQ. There are 15 residues in the CDR3. The CDR3: CASSHAAGTGYEQYF. CDR3 coding DNA: TGTGCCAGCAGCCATGCTGCCGGGACAGGGTACGAGCAGTACTTC.

This clone has just a few counts. V usage is TRBV28 and J usage is TRBJ2-2; 8 bases line up with TRBD1. The length of the CDR3 is 14 residues. CDR1 and CDR2 (germline): MDHEN, SYDVKM. Trimming cost V 9 bases and J 4 bases; bases outside gene matches: 7. DNA of the CDR3: TGTGCCAGTTGCACAGGGGGTTCCACCGGGGAGCTGTTTTTT. It yields the protein CASCTGGSTGELFF.

The table lists this clone with a count of one. This chain connects TRBV6-5 to TRBJ2-7, with a weak D call TRBD1 (5 bases). The CDR3 loop spans 13 amino acids. V was clipped by 6 bases and J by 0 bases, with 9 bases between them. CDR1 MNHEY and CDR2 SVGAGI come from the germline V gene. The chain's CDR3 is CASRTGTSYEQYF. The CDR3 DNA is TGTGCCAGCAGAACAGGTACCTCCTACGAGCAGTACTTC.

CDR3 in DNA: TGCGCCAGCAGAATAAATGGGCAACAGAGAGGGGGCCACACCGGGGAGCTGTTTTTT. It is translated as CASRINGQQRGGHTGELFF. This chain connects TRBV5-1 to TRBJ2-2; 7 nucleotides line up with TRBD1. Germline CDR1 and CDR2: SGHRS and YFSETQ. This CDR3 contains 19 residues. The V segment lost 5 bases and the J segment 3 bases; nucleotides outside the gene matches: 19.

This clone was counted a single time. The rearrangement joins TRBV15 to TRBJ1-2; TRBD1 agrees at 8 bases. The CDR3 contains 15 residues. With 4 bases clipped from V and 2 bases from J, the junction kept 6 bases outside the gene matches. Germline lookup yields CDR1 LNHNV and CDR2 YYDKDF (reference sequence). DNA of the CDR3: TGTGCCACCAGCACCCCGGACAGGGCCAACTATGGCTACACCTTC. It encodes CATSTPDRANYGYTF.